The present TCR beta chain was sequenced within a study of TIL therapy for anti-PD-1-resistant metastatic lung cancer. Concerning this clone: A junction end diverges from the germline sequence, so it may reflect a read error.

Regarding time point: pre-treatment sample, taken before nivolumab and TIL therapy. The tumor samples were excised metastases, mostly pleural nodules or supraclavicular lymph nodes. The immunoSEQ assay was v3. Libraries were prepared by immunoSEQ multiplex PCR; TCRdb keeps only in-frame clonotypes and omits some of them. The sample lists approximately 87,000 clones, about three fifths occurring once. Germline values: CDR1 SGHRS, CDR2 YFSETQ. The CDR3 spans 15 residues. This clonotype was sampled from a person between 25 and 79 years old with non-small cell lung cancer. Sequences were derived from tumor tissue, sampled at baseline. The J gene is TRBJ2-1, the V gene TRBV5-1; D gene unclear. The CDR3 coding sequence is TGCGCCAGCAACTTGGACCCCCGCAACTCCGGTGAGCAGTTCTTC. It specifies CASNLDPRNSGEQFF. The whole variable domain, remainder taken from reference TRBV5-1 and TRBJ2-1, is KAGVTQTPRYLIKTRGQQVTLSCSPISGHRSVSWYQQTPGQGLQFLFEYFSETQRNKGNFPGRFSGRQFSNSRSEMNVSTLELGDSALYLCASNLDPRNSGEQFFGPGTRLTVL.